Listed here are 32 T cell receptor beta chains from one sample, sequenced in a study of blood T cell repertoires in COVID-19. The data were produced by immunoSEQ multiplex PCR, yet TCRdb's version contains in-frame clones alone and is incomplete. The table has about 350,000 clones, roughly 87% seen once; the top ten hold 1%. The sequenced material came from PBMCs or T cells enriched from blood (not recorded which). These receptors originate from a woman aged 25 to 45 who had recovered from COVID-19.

The CDR3 here is CASSILQGQPQHF. The CDR3 DNA follows: TGTGCCAGCAGCATCCTACAGGGTCAGCCCCAGCATTTT. J is TRBJ1-5 and V is TRBV7-9, with a tentative D call TRBD1 (6 bases). Trimming took off 5 bases at V and 6 bases at J, with 11 bases between the two ends. The germline CDR1 and CDR2 sequences are SEHNR and FQNEAQ (reference sequence). This CDR3 is 13 amino acids long.

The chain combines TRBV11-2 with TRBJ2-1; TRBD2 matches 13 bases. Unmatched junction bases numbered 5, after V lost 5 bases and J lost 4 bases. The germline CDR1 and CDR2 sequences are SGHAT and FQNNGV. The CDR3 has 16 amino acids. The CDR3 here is CASSPGLAGDYNEQFF. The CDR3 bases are TGTGCCAGCAGCCCCGGACTAGCGGGGGATTACAATGAGCAGTTCTTC.

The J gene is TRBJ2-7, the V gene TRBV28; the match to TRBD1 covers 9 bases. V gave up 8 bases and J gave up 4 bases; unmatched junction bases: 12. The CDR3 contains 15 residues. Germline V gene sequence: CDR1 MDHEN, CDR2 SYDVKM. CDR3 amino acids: CASGGQGQGGYEQYF. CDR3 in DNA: TGTGCCAGCGGAGGCCAGGGACAGGGAGGGTACGAGCAGTACTTC.

CDR3 in DNA: TGTGCCAGCAGAAAACAGGACCTTTTTTACAATGAGCAGTTCTTC. The encoded protein is CASRKQDLFYNEQFF. This sequence joins TRBV6-5 and TRBJ2-1; D perhaps matches TRBD1 (5 bases). The germline V gene encodes CDR1 MNHEY and CDR2 SVGAGI. V was shortened by 6 bases and J by 4 bases, with 16 bases between the two germline ends. There are 15 residues in the CDR3.

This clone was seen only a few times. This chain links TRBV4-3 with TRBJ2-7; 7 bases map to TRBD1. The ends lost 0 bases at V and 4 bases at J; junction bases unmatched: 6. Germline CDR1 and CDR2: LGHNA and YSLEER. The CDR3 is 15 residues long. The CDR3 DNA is TGCGCCAGCAGCCAAGATACAGGGGTTGGGTACGAGCAGTACTTC. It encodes CASSQDTGVGYEQYF.

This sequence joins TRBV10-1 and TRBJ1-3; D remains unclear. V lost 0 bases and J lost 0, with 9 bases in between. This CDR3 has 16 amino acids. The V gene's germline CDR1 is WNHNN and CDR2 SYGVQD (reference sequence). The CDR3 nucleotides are TGCGCCAGCAGTGAGTCGGGCTTCAACTCTGGAAACACCATATATTTT. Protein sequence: CASSESGFNSGNTIYF.

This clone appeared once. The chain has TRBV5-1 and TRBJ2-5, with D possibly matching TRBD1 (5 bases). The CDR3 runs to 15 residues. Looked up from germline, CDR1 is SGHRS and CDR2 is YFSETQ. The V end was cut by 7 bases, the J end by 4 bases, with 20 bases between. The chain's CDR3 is CASAVVGVDGETQYF. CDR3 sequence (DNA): TGCGCCAGCGCCGTTGTAGGGGTAGATGGAGAGACCCAGTACTTC.

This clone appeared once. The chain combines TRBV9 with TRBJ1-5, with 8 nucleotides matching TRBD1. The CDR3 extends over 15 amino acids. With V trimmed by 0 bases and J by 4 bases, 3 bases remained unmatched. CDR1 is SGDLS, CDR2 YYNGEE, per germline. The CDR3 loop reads CASSVGTGWNQPQHF. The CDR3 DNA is TGTGCCAGCAGCGTAGGGACAGGGTGGAATCAGCCCCAGCATTTT.

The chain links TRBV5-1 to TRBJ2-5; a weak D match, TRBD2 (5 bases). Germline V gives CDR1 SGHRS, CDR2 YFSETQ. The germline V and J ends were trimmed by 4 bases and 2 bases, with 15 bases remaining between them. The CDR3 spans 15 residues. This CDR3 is CASSVGGYVQETQYF. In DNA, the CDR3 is TGCGCCAGCAGCGTCGGAGGATATGTACAAGAGACCCAGTACTTC.

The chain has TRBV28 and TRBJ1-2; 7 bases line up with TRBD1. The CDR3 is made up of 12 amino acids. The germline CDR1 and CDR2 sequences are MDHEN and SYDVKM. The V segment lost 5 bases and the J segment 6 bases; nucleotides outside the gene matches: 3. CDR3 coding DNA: TGTGCCAGCAGTGAGGGGGCGGATGGCTACACCTTC. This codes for CASSEGADGYTF.

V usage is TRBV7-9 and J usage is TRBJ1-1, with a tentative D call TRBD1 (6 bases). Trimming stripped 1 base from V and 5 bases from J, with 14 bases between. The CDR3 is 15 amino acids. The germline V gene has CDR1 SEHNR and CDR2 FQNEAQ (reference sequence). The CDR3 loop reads CASSLGPQGGTEAFF. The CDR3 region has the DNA TGTGCCAGCAGCTTAGGTCCACAGGGAGGGACTGAAGCTTTCTTT.

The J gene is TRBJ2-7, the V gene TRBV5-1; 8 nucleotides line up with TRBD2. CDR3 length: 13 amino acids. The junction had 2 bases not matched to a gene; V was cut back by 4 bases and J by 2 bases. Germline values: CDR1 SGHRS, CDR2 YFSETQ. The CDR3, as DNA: TGCGCCAGCAGCGAGGGACTAGCCTACGAGCAGTACTTC. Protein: CASSEGLAYEQYF.

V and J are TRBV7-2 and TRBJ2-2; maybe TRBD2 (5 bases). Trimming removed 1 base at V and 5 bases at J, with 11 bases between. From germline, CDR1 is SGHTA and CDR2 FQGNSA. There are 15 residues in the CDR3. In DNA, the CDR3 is TGTGCCAGCAGCTTAGGGAGCGGTCATACCGGGGAGCTGTTTTTT. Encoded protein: CASSLGSGHTGELFF.

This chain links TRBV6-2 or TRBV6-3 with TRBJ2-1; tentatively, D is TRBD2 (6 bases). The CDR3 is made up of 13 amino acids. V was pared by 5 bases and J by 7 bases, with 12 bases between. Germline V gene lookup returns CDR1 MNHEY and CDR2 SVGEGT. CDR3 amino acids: CASSRRDLNEQFF. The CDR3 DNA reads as TGTGCCAGCAGTCGCCGGGACTTAAATGAGCAGTTCTTC.

The CDR3 coding sequence is TGTGCCAGCAGGCCGACCGGGACAGCAAACGAGGGCTACACCTTC. This gives the protein CASRPTGTANEGYTF. The rearrangement links TRBV28 to TRBJ1-2; 7 bases map to TRBD1. CDR1 MDHEN and CDR2 SYDVKM come from the germline V gene. V shed 6 bases and J 8 bases; nucleotides not matched to a gene: 15. This CDR3 has 15 amino acids.

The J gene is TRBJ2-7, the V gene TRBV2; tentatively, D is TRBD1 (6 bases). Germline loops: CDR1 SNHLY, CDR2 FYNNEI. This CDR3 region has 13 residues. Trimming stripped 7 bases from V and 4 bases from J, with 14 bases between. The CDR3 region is CASKGQRMYEQYF. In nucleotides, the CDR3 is TGTGCCAGCAAAGGACAGCGTATGTACGAGCAGTACTTC.

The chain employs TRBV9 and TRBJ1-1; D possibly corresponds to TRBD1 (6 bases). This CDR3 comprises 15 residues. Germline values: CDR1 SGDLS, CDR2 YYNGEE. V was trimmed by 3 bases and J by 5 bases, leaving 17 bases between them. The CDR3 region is CASSAKLGGATEAFF. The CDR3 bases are TGTGCCAGCAGCGCGAAGCTAGGGGGGGCGACTGAAGCTTTCTTT.

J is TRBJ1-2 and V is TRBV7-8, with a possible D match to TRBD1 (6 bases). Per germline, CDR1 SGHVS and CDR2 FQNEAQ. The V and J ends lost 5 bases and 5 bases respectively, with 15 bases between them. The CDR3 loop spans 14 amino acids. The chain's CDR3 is CASSRDRHQYGYTF. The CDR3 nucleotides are TGTGCCAGCAGCCGAGACAGGCACCAATATGGCTACACCTTC.

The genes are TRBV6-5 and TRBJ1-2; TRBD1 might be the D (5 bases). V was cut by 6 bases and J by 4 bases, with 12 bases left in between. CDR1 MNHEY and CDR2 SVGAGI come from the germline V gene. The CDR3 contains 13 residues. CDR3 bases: TGTGCCAGCAGCCTAACGGGGGGCTATGGCTACACCTTC. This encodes CASSLTGGYGYTF.

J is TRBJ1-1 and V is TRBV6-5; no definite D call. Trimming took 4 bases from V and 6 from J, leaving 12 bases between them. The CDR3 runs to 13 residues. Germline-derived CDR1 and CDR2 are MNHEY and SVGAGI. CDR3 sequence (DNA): TGTGCCAGCAGTTTGACGGGGATGGCTGAAGCTTTCTTT. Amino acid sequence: CASSLTGMAEAFF.

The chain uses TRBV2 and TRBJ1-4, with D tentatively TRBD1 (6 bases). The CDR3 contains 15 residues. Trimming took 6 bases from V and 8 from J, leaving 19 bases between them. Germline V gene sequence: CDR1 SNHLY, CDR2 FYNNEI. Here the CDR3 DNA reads TGTGCCAGCAGAGTGCGACAGGTCCCGTACGAAAAACTGTTTTTT. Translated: CASRVRQVPYEKLFF.

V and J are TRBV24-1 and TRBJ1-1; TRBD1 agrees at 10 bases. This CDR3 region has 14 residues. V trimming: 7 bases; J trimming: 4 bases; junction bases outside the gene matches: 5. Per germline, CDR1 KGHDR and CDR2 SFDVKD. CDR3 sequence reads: CATRDRGRPTEAFF. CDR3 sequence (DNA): TGTGCCACCAGAGACAGGGGGCGTCCCACTGAAGCTTTCTTT.

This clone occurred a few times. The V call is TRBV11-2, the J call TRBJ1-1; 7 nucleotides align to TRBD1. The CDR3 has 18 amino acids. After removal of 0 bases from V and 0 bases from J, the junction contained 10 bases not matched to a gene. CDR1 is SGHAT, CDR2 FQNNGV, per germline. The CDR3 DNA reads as TGTGCCAGCAGCTTAGATCCGGGACAGCTTATTTTGAACACTGAAGCTTTCTTT. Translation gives CASSLDPGQLILNTEAFF.

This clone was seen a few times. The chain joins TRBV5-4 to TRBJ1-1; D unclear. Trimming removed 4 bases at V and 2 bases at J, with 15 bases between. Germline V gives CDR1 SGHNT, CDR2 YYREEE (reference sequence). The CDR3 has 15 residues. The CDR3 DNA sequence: TGTGCCAGCAGCCTGGGTCTTACGGGAAACACTGAAGCTTTCTTT. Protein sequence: CASSLGLTGNTEAFF.

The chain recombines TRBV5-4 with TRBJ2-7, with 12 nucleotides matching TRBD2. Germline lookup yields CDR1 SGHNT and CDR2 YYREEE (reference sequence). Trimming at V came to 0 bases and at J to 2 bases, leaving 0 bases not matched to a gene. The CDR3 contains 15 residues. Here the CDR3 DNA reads TGTGCCAGCAGCTTGGCTAGCGGGGGGGCCTACGAGCAGTACTTC. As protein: CASSLASGGAYEQYF.

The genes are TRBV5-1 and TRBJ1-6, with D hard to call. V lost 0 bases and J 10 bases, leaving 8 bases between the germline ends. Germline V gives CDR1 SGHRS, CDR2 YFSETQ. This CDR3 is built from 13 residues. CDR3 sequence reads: CASSLEDWSPLHF. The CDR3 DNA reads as TGCGCCAGCAGCTTGGAGGACTGGTCACCCCTCCACTTT.

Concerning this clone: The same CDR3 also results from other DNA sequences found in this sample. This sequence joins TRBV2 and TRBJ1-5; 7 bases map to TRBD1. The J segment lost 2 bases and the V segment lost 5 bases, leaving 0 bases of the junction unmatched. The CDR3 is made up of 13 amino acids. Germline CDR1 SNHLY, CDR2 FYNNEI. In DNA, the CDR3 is TGTGCCAGCAGTACAGGGGGCAATCAGCCCCAGCATTTT. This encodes CASSTGGNQPQHF. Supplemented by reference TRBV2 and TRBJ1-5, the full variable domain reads EPEVTQTPSHQVTQMGQEVILRCVPISNHLYFYWYRQILGQKVEFLVSFYNNEISEKSEIFDDQFSVERPDGSNFTLKIRSTKLEDSAMYFCASSTGGNQPQHFGDGTRLSIL.

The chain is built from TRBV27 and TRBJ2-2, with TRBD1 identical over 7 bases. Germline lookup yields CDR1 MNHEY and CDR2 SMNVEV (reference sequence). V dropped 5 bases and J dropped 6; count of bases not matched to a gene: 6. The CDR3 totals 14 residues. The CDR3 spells CASSTPTGPGELFF. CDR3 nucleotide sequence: TGTGCCAGCAGTACCCCGACAGGGCCCGGGGAGCTGTTTTTT.

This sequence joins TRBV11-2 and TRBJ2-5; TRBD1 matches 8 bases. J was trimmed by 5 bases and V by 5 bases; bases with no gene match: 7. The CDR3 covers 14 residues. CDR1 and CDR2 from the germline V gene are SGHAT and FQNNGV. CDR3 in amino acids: CASSPWTGIETQYF. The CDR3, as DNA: TGTGCCAGCAGCCCGTGGACAGGGATTGAGACCCAGTACTTC. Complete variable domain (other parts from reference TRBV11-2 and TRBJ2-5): EAGVAQSPRYKIIEKRQSVAFWCNPISGHATLYWYQQILGQGPKLLIQFQNNGVVDDSQLPKDRFSAERLKGVDSTLKIQPAKLEDSAVYLCASSPWTGIETQYFGPGTRLLVL.

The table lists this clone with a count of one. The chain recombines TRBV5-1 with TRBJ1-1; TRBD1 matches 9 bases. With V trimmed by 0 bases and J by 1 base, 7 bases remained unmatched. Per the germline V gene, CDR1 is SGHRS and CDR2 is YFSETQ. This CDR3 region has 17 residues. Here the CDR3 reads CASSLGTGTGTNTEAFF. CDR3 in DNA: TGCGCCAGCAGCTTGGGGACCGGGACAGGGACGAACACTGAAGCTTTCTTT. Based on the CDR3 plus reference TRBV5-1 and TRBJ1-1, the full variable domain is KAGVTQTPRYLIKTRGQQVTLSCSPISGHRSVSWYQQTPGQGLQFLFEYFSETQRNKGNFPGRFSGRQFSNSRSEMNVSTLELGDSALYLCASSLGTGTGTNTEAFFGQGTRLTVV.

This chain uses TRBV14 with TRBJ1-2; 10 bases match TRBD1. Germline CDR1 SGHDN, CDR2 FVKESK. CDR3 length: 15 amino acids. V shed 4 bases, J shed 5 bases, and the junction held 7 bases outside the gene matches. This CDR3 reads CASSPRDRGYYGYTF. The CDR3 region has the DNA TGTGCCAGCAGCCCTAGGGACAGGGGCTATTATGGCTACACCTTC.

CDR3 protein: CASSELSNEQFF. The CDR3 DNA is TGTGCCAGCAGTGAATTGAGCAATGAGCAGTTCTTC. J is TRBJ2-1 and V is TRBV25-1; D ambiguous. V was cut by 1 base and J by 6 bases, with 4 bases left in between. The CDR3 consists of 12 residues. Germline V gives CDR1 MGHDK, CDR2 SYGVNS.